This is a list of T cell receptor beta chains from one sample in a study of T-cell memory formation after mild COVID-19. TCRdb independently ran MiXCR on the 5' RACE reads; one entry per CDR3 protein. The data show fewer than 500,000 distinct CDR3 sequences, 20% to 25% seen once. Sample: PBMCs or a T cell subset sorted from them (not recorded which). The receptors come from an adult woman who had mild COVID-19 (a few samples of this study predate the infection). Cell type and time point are not known. Both conserved end residues are trimmed from each CDR3.

TRBV11-2	ASSLGRAYEQY
TRBV10-3	AISESNPPLH
TRBV20-1	SAPDRASYEQY
TRBV7-9	ASSPDSNEQF
TRBV5-4	ASSLEGQGAMGQY
TRBV24-1	ATSDAGQLQPGTLLDEQF
TRBV4-2	ASSPQEWGSTDTQY
TRBV30	AWSMGDTEAF
TRBV6-6	ASSKQLAGRTDTQY
TRBV7-9	ASSQGLSATEETQY
TRBV7-9	ASSSPGLAGDTDTQY
TRBV27	ASSLVSGNLYEQY
TRBV13	ASSSFLAGGKDEQF
TRBV29-1	SVVQGMNTEAF
TRBV2	ASSYSPGPNS
TRBV20-1	SASPGQGYGYT
TRBV19	ASSWTEDATQY
TRBV6-6	ASSYEGPTAF
TRBV14	ASSQDWGGTEAF
TRBV5-1	ASSLTPGQGKNEQF
TRBV3-1	ASSQTDRNQF
TRBV6-6	ASSYETVNTEAF
TRBV20-1	SARGGLGPDTQY
TRBV19	ASSIMGRSNQPQH